A selection of T cell receptor beta chains follows, all from one sample in a study of T cell repertoires in cytomegalovirus infection. TCRdb analysed the reads with MiXCR anew, one entry per CDR3 protein. The sample has about 260,000 distinct CDR3 sequences, around 13% seen once. The specimen was PBMCs. These receptors came from a human donor in good health (CMV status not recorded). Some clones in this sample may be carry-over from other donors' samples. Both conserved end residues are part of each CDR3. D genes are given only for firm matches. Size is stated for part of the rows, as once, few or many counts, or as a class when the clone is expanded.

V: TRBV6-6
D: TRBD2
size: many
J: TRBJ2-1
CDR3: CASSLAGVVNEQFF
DNA: TGTGCCAGCAGTTTAGCGGGAGTTGTCAATGAGCAGTTCTTC

V: TRBV2
D: -
size: many
J: TRBJ2-3
CDR3: CASSEVGWGSADTQYF
DNA: TGTGCCAGCAGTGAAGTCGGCTGGGGATCCGCAGATACGCAGTATTTT

V: TRBV5-1
D: TRBD2
size: few
J: TRBJ2-1
CDR3: CASSLVSGANEQFF
DNA: TGCGCCAGCAGCTTGGTTAGCGGGGCCAATGAGCAGTTCTTC

V: TRBV10-3
D: -
size: few
J: TRBJ1-4
CDR3: CATAAGSEGEKLFF
DNA: TGTGCCACCGCAGCTGGCTCCGAGGGGGAAAAACTGTTTTTT

V: TRBV20-1
D: TRBD1
size: -
J: TRBJ2-6
CDR3: CSASFGQGASGANVLTF
DNA: TGCAGTGCTAGTTTCGGACAGGGGGCTTCAGGGGCCAACGTCCTGACTTTC

V: TRBV6-6
D: TRBD2
size: -
J: TRBJ2-2
CDR3: CASSRLAGNIGELFF
DNA: TGTGCCAGCAGCAGACTAGCGGGGAACATCGGGGAGCTGTTTTTT

V: TRBV29-1
D: -
size: many
J: TRBJ2-1
CDR3: CSVRPGSYNEQFF
DNA: TGCAGCGTTCGACCAGGCTCCTACAATGAGCAGTTCTTC

V: TRBV6-6
D: -
size: -
J: TRBJ1-4
CDR3: CASSSQGNANEKLFF
DNA: TGTGCCAGCAGTTCCCAGGGGAACGCTAATGAAAAACTGTTTTTT

V: TRBV12-3/TRBV12-4
D: TRBD1
size: many
J: TRBJ1-1
CDR3: CASSFGTGTLGGEAFF
DNA: TGTGCCAGCAGTTTCGGGACAGGGACTCTAGGTGGTGAAGCTTTCTTT

V: TRBV18
D: TRBD1
size: -
J: TRBJ1-2
CDR3: CASSPDRDRYTF
DNA: TGTGCCAGCTCACCGGACAGGGACCGCTACACCTTC

V: TRBV6-1
D: TRBD1
size: many
J: TRBJ1-2
CDR3: CAEQGAGAYGYTF
DNA: TGTGCCGAACAGGGGGCCGGTGCATATGGCTACACCTTC

V: TRBV28
D: -
size: few
J: TRBJ2-2
CDR3: CASSGPWGLFGELFF
DNA: TGTGCCAGCAGTGGGCCCTGGGGTTTGTTCGGGGAGCTGTTTTTT